Here is one T cell receptor (beta chain) with its context. Seattle's cohort entered during active infection and was followed longitudinally. The data were produced by immunoSEQ multiplex PCR, yet TCRdb's version contains in-frame clones alone and is incomplete. This sample has under 450,000 clones, with about 88% found just once. The data stem from a study of blood T cell repertoires in COVID-19. On the study more broadly: T cells, B-cell-depleted T cells, or PBMCs provided the cDNA or gDNA that served as material.

The trim removed 4 bases at V and 9 bases at J, leaving 9 bases unmatched. The length of the CDR3 is 15 residues. Germline-derived CDR1 and CDR2 are MDHEN and SYDVKM. Sequenced input: peripheral blood. The chain links TRBV28 to TRBJ1-6, with 7 nucleotides matching TRBD1. The sequence derives from a woman in her 40s with COVID-19, enrolled during active disease. CDR3 residues: CASSSPTGVPSPLHF. DNA of the CDR3: TGTGCCAGCAGTTCGCCTACAGGGGTCCCTTCACCCCTCCACTTT.